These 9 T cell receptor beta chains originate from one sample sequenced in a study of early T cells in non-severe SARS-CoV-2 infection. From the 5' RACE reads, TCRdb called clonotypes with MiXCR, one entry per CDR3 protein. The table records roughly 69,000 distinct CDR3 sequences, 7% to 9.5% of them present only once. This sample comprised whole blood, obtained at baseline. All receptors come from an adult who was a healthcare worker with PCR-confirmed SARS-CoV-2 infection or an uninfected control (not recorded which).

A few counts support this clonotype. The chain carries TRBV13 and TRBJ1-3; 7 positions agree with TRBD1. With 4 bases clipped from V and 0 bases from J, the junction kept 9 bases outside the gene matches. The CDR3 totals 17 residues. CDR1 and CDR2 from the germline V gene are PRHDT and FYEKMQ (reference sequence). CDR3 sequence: CASSSNENRGSGNTIYF. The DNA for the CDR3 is TGTGCCAGCAGCTCAAATGAAAACAGGGGCTCTGGAAACACCATATATTTT.

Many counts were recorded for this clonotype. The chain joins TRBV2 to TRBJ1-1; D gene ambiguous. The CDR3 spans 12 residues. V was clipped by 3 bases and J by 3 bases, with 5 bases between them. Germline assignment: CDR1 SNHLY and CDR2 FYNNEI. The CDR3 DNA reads TGTGCCAGCAGTGATTGGTACACTGAAGCTTTCTTT. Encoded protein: CASSDWYTEAFF.

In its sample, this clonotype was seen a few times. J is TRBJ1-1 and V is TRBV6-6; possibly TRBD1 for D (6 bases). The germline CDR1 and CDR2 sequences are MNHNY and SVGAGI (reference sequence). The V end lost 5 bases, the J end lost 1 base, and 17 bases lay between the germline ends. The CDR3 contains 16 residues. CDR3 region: CASSPSRTARNTEAFF. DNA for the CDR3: TGTGCCAGCAGTCCCTCACGGACAGCGAGGAACACTGAAGCTTTCTTT.

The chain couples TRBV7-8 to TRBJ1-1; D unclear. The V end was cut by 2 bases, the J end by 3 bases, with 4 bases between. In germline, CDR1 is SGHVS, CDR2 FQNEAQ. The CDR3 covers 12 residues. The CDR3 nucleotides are TGTGCCAGCAGCTTATGGGACACTGAAGCTTTCTTT. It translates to CASSLWDTEAFF.

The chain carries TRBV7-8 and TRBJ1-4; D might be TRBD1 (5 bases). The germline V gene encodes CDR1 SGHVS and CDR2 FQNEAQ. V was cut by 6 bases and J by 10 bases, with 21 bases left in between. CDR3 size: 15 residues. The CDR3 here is CASRGGPQGSGKLFF. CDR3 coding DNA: TGTGCCAGCAGGGGAGGGCCCCAGGGAAGCGGAAAACTGTTTTTT.

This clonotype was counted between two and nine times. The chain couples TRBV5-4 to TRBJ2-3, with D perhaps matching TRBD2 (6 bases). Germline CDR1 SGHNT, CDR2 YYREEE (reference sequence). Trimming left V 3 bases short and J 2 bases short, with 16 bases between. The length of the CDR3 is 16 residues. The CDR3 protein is CASSYRRDSNTDTQYF. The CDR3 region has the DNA TGTGCCAGCAGCTACAGACGGGACTCAAACACAGATACGCAGTATTTT. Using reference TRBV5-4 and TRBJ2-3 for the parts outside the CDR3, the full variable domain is ETGVTQSPTHLIKTRGQQVTLRCSSQSGHNTVSWYQQALGQGPQFIFQYYREEENGRGNFPPRFSGLQFPNYSSELNVNALELDDSALYLCASSYRRDSNTDTQYFGPGTRLTVL.

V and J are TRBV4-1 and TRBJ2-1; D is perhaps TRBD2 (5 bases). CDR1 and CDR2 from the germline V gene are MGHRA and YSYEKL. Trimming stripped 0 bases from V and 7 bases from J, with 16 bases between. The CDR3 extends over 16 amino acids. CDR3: CASSQEPSITRNEQFF. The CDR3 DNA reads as TGCGCCAGCAGCCAAGAACCCTCAATTACTAGGAATGAGCAGTTCTTC.

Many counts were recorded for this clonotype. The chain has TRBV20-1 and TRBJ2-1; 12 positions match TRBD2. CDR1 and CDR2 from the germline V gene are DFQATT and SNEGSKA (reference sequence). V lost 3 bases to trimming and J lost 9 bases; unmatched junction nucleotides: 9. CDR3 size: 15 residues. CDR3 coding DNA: TGCAGTGCTAGTAAGACTAGCGGGAGTATTGGTGAGCAGTTCTTC. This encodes CSASKTSGSIGEQFF.

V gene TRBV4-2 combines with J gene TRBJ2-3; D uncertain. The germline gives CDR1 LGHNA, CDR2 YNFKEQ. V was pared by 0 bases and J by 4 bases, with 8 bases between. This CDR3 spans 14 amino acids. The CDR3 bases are TGTGCCAGCAGCCAAGAAGTAGGGTCAGATACGCAGTATTTT. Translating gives CASSQEVGSDTQYF.